The 11 T cell receptor beta chains below all came from one sample that was sequenced in a study of blood T cell repertoires in COVID-19. The repertoire was sequenced with immunoSEQ multiplex PCR; TCRdb's copy has only in-frame clones and lacks some. The sample consists of a few hundred thousand clones, roughly 87% of them appearing once. Sequencing was done on a sample of peripheral blood. The origin of the receptors is a man younger than 35 with active or convalescent COVID-19.

This clone was picked up one time. The rearrangement joins TRBV2 to TRBJ1-4, with 7 bases identical to TRBD1. The trim removed 4 bases at V and 12 bases at J, leaving 14 bases unmatched. The CDR3 extends over 15 amino acids. Germline V CDR1 and CDR2: SNHLY, FYNNEI. CDR3 amino acids: CASSGIRQGLRELFF. The CDR3 region has the DNA TGTGCCAGCAGTGGAATACGACAGGGTTTAAGGGAACTGTTTTTT.

This rearrangement joins TRBV5-1 to TRBJ2-1; D is possibly TRBD2 (5 bases). CDR1 and CDR2 from the germline V gene are SGHRS and YFSETQ. The V end lost 3 bases, the J end lost 8 bases, and 18 bases lay between the germline ends. CDR3 size: 15 residues. The CDR3 region is CASSSGGRGDDEQFF. CDR3 nucleotides: TGCGCCAGCAGCTCGGGCGGGCGAGGCGACGATGAGCAGTTCTTC.

The J gene is TRBJ2-1, the V gene TRBV7-3, with 11 bases fitting TRBD2. Germline CDR1 and CDR2: SGHTA and FQGTGA. The V and J ends lost 5 bases and 9 bases, in that order; junction bases with no gene match: 12. The CDR3 is made up of 16 amino acids. The CDR3 reads CASSPAGTSGAVEQFF. CDR3 DNA sequence: TGTGCCAGCAGCCCGGCCGGGACTAGCGGAGCGGTTGAGCAGTTCTTC.

This sequence joins TRBV27 and TRBJ2-2; 9 bases map to TRBD2. CDR3 length: 16 amino acids. The V segment lost 4 bases and the J segment 3 bases; nucleotides outside the gene matches: 6. Germline CDR1 reads MNHEY; CDR2 reads SMNVEV (reference sequence). The CDR3 sequence is CASSSLQREDTGELFF. In DNA, the CDR3 is TGTGCCAGCAGTTCCCTGCAGCGGGAGGACACCGGGGAGCTGTTTTTT.

This clone occurred once. The gene calls are TRBV7-3 and TRBJ2-1; 9 positions match TRBD2. The CDR3 is made up of 18 amino acids. CDR1 SGHTA and CDR2 FQGTGA come from the germline V gene. V lost 5 bases and J lost 1; bases outside the gene matches: 12. CDR3 coding DNA: TGTGCCAGCAGCCGAGGGCGTGGAGCGGGAGGATCCTACAATGAGCAGTTCTTC. Translation: CASSRGRGAGGSYNEQFF. The whole variable domain, remainder taken from reference TRBV7-3 and TRBJ2-1, is GAGVSQTPSNKVTEKGKYVELRCDPISGHTALYWYRQSLGQGPEFLIYFQGTGAADDSGLPNDRFFAVRPEGSVSTLKIQRTERGDSAVYLCASSRGRGAGGSYNEQFFGPGTRLTVL.

V is TRBV4-3 and J is TRBJ1-6; D is ambiguous. The CDR3 sequence is 16 residues long. V lost 0 bases, J lost 1 base, and 7 bases lay in between. Germline loops: CDR1 LGHNA, CDR2 YSLEER. The chain's CDR3 is CASSQDRGSYNSPLHF. The DNA for the CDR3 is TGCGCCAGCAGCCAAGATCGGGGATCCTATAATTCACCCCTCCACTTT.

The chain uses TRBV29-1 and TRBJ2-5; 11 bases map to TRBD2. Germline V gene sequence: CDR1 SQVTM, CDR2 ANQGSEA. The CDR3 extends over 16 amino acids. J lost 4 bases, V lost 8 bases, and 15 bases had no gene match. This chain's CDR3 is CSLRLAGLGGRETQYF. DNA for the CDR3: TGCAGCCTCAGACTAGCGGGACTTGGGGGGCGAGAGACCCAGTACTTC. Supplemented by reference TRBV29-1 and TRBJ2-5, the full variable domain reads SAVISQKPSRDICQRGTSLTIQCQVDSQVTMMFWYRQQPGQSLTLIATANQGSEATYESGFVIDKFPISRPNLTFSTLTVSNMSPEDSSIYLCSLRLAGLGGRETQYFGPGTRLLVL.

The chain recombines TRBV12-3 or TRBV12-4 with TRBJ1-2, with a weak D call TRBD1 (5 bases). The V and J ends lost 5 bases and 5 bases respectively, with 12 bases between them. The CDR3 is 13 amino acids. CDR3: CASSPDKTYGYTF. CDR3 nucleotides: TGTGCCAGCAGTCCGGACAAGACTTATGGCTACACCTTC.

V usage is TRBV27 and J usage is TRBJ1-3, with TRBD1 matching over 7 bases. Germline CDR1 reads MNHEY; CDR2 reads SMNVEV (reference sequence). The CDR3 length is 15 residues. V lost 4 bases to trimming and J lost 5 bases; unmatched junction nucleotides: 8. Here the CDR3 reads CASSSGTAGRNTIYF. CDR3 sequence (DNA): TGTGCCAGCAGTTCTGGGACAGCGGGCCGAAACACCATATATTTT.

The V gene is TRBV19, the J gene TRBJ1-5, with D unclear. V lost 1 base and J 4 bases, leaving 14 bases between the germline ends. Germline CDR1 LNHDA, CDR2 SQIVND (reference sequence). The CDR3 sequence is 16 residues long. The CDR3 sequence is CASSIGSAGRNQPQHF. The CDR3 DNA reads as TGTGCCAGTAGTATAGGGTCGGCGGGGAGGAATCAGCCCCAGCATTTT.

The chain joins TRBV7-9 to TRBJ2-3; D uncertain. The CDR3 spans 14 residues. V was cut by 3 bases and J by 2 bases, with 9 bases left in between. The germline V gene has CDR1 SEHNR and CDR2 FQNEAQ (reference sequence). CDR3 protein: CASSLGKDTDTQYF. The CDR3 region has the DNA TGTGCCAGCAGCTTGGGCAAAGACACAGATACGCAGTATTTT.